This paragraph covers one TCR beta chain sequence. Its antigen is currently unknown. This entry comes from a study of OX40 agonist ivuxolimab in advanced cancers. Study information: Of the patients, three showed partial responses, one with hepatocellular carcinoma and two with cutaneous melanoma.

Sequenced by immunoSEQ multiplex PCR; TCRdb stores in-frame clones only, minus some. The data contain some 100,000 clones, just over 90% of them singletons. Broader study findings: Low normalized clonal expansion also occurred in some nonresponding patients. The CD4+ and CD8+ T cells in the blood had expanded clonally by week 6 at 0.1 to 3.0 mg/kg.

Trimming cost V 6 bases and J 5 bases, with 4 bases left between them. Germline V gene data show CDR1 as MDHEN and CDR2 as SYDVKM. CDR3 size: 11 residues. The sample here was CD4+ or CD8+ T cells sorted from blood, taken in a trial of the OX40 agonist ivuxolimab. This rearrangement joins TRBV28 to TRBJ2-2, with D unresolved. The origin of this receptor is an adult with an advanced solid tumor such as melanoma, head and neck, liver or kidney cancer. In DNA form, the CDR3 reads TGTGCCAGCAGCTGGACCGGGGAGCTGTTTTTT. Translation gives CASSWTGELFF.